One sample yielded the 21 T cell receptor beta chains listed below, sequenced in a study of T cell responses to AZD1222 COVID-19 vaccine. The data were produced by immunoSEQ multiplex PCR, yet TCRdb's version contains in-frame clones alone and is incomplete. The sample consists of approximately 130,000 clones, 75% to 90% of them appearing once. The sequencing used peripheral blood, collected on day 0 of AZD1222 vaccination. These receptors originate from an adult in good health.

This chain links TRBV28 with TRBJ2-3, with D possibly being TRBD2 (5 bases). V was clipped by 7 bases and J by 5 bases, with 22 bases between them. The length of the CDR3 is 16 residues. The germline V gene has CDR1 MDHEN and CDR2 SYDVKM. In DNA, the CDR3 is TGTGCCAGCACCCTCTTGGCGGGCGCGAAGGAAGATACGCAGTATTTT. Amino acid sequence: CASTLLAGAKEDTQYF.

The chain uses TRBV5-1 and TRBJ1-4; 9 nucleotides match TRBD1. V lost 0 bases, J lost 8 bases, and 2 bases stayed unmatched. This CDR3 is 14 amino acids long. Germline-derived CDR1 and CDR2 are SGHRS and YFSETQ. The CDR3, as DNA: TGCGCCAGCAGCTTGGAGGGGACAGGGGAAAAACTGTTTTTT. This sequence encodes CASSLEGTGEKLFF. Based on the CDR3 plus reference TRBV5-1 and TRBJ1-4, the full variable domain is KAGVTQTPRYLIKTRGQQVTLSCSPISGHRSVSWYQQTPGQGLQFLFEYFSETQRNKGNFPGRFSGRQFSNSRSEMNVSTLELGDSALYLCASSLEGTGEKLFFGSGTQLSVL.

The gene calls are TRBV28 and TRBJ1-2; 8 bases align to TRBD1. J gave up 10 bases and V 7 bases, and 17 bases lay outside the gene matches. CDR3 size: 15 residues. In germline, CDR1 is MDHEN, CDR2 SYDVKM. The CDR3 nucleotides read TGTGCCAGCACCCATGCCGGGACAGGTGGTGGAGACTACACCTTC. Translation gives CASTHAGTGGGDYTF.

Notes on this clone: The same CDR3 arises from other DNA sequences in this sample as well. The V gene is TRBV30, the J gene TRBJ2-2; D is possibly TRBD1 or TRBD2 (5 bases each). The CDR3 is made up of 14 amino acids. Germline V gene sequence: CDR1 GTSNPN, CDR2 SVGIG (reference sequence). V was clipped by 3 bases and J by 3 bases, with 11 bases between them. CDR3 bases: TGTGCCTGGAGCCCCGGGACCCACACCGGGGAGCTGTTTTTT. It encodes CAWSPGTHTGELFF.

The V gene is TRBV7-9, the J gene TRBJ1-1; D is perhaps TRBD1 (5 bases). V dropped 2 bases and J dropped 3 bases, with 7 bases sitting between them. This CDR3 spans 13 amino acids. The germline V gene encodes CDR1 SEHNR and CDR2 FQNEAQ (reference sequence). This CDR3 is CASSLSGDTEAFF. The CDR3 region has the DNA TGTGCCAGCAGCTTATCGGGGGACACTGAAGCTTTCTTT.

The chain joins TRBV24-1 to TRBJ1-1; 8 bases match TRBD1. The CDR3 has 15 amino acids. Trimming cost V 9 bases and J 3 bases; bases outside gene matches: 11. Germline-derived CDR1 and CDR2 are KGHDR and SFDVKD. CDR3 in DNA: TGTGCCACCGACCCTAACAGGGGGAGGGACACTGAAGCTTTCTTT. It encodes CATDPNRGRDTEAFF.

For the CDR3, the DNA is TGTGCCAGCAGTTTTGGGCTGGTAGAGCCCCAGCATTTT. It translates to CASSFGLVEPQHF. The chain carries TRBV27 and TRBJ1-5; D unclear. Looked up from germline, CDR1 is MNHEY and CDR2 is SMNVEV (reference sequence). Trimming took 3 bases from V and 8 from J, leaving 11 bases between them. This CDR3 is 13 amino acids long.

The sample holds one count of this clone. The genes are TRBV27 and TRBJ1-1; unclear D gene. Germline CDR1 reads MNHEY; CDR2 reads SMNVEV (reference sequence). Trimming shortened V by 5 bases and J by 9 bases, and 10 bases separated the two germline ends. This CDR3 contains 11 residues. The CDR3 region is CASSEHGKAFF. CDR3 DNA sequence: TGTGCCAGCAGTGAACACGGCAAAGCTTTCTTT.

This clone was detected only a few times. The chain has TRBV5-6 and TRBJ1-6, with D unresolved. This CDR3 comprises 14 residues. Germline lookup yields CDR1 SGHDT and CDR2 YYEEEE. Trimming cost V 0 bases and J 5 bases, with 6 bases left between them. For the CDR3, the DNA is TGTGCCAGCAGCTTGGGGCAGGATAATTCACCCCTCCACTTT. Encoded protein: CASSLGQDNSPLHF. Supplemented by reference TRBV5-6 and TRBJ1-6, the full variable domain reads DAGVTQSPTHLIKTRGQQVTLRCSPKSGHDTVSWYQQALGQGPQFIFQYYEEEERQRGNFPDRFSGHQFPNYSSELNVNALLLGDSALYLCASSLGQDNSPLHFGNGTRLTVT.

V is TRBV6-5 and J is TRBJ2-1; 10 positions match TRBD2. With 8 bases clipped from V and 4 bases from J, the junction kept 8 bases outside the gene matches. The germline V gene encodes CDR1 MNHEY and CDR2 SVGAGI. The CDR3 runs to 15 residues. CDR3 amino acids: CASRRLAGLYNEQFF. CDR3 nucleotides: TGTGCCAGCCGACGACTAGCGGGCCTTTACAATGAGCAGTTCTTC.

The chain links TRBV29-1 to TRBJ2-1; D perhaps matches TRBD1 (6 bases). V was pared by 0 bases and J by 6 bases, with 9 bases between. Looked up from germline, CDR1 is SQVTM and CDR2 is ANQGSEA. The CDR3 extends over 13 amino acids. CDR3 nucleotide sequence: TGCAGCGTTGAAGATCCAGGGGTCAATGAGCAGTTCTTC. Translated: CSVEDPGVNEQFF.

This chain links TRBV13 with TRBJ2-2; D is possibly TRBD1 or TRBD2 (5 bases each). Trimming stripped 4 bases from V and 0 bases from J, with 9 bases between. There are 15 residues in the CDR3. In germline, CDR1 is PRHDT, CDR2 FYEKMQ (reference sequence). The CDR3 sequence is CASSWGRANTGELFF. The DNA of the CDR3 is TGTGCCAGCAGCTGGGGACGGGCGAACACCGGGGAGCTGTTTTTT. The full variable domain, completed using reference TRBV13 and TRBJ2-2, is AAGVIQSPRHLIKEKRETATLKCYPIPRHDTVYWYQQGPGQDPQFLISFYEKMQSDKGSIPDRFSAQQFSDYHSELNMSSLELGDSALYFCASSWGRANTGELFFGEGSRLTVL.

The rearrangement joins TRBV4-3 to TRBJ1-3, with 7 bases identical to TRBD1. Germline CDR1 LGHNA, CDR2 YSLEER. The CDR3 extends over 15 amino acids. V shed 1 base, J shed 6 bases, and the junction held 6 bases outside the gene matches. The CDR3 DNA reads as TGCGCCAGCAGCCAAGGTCAAGGGGGCATAAACACCATATATTTT. Amino acids: CASSQGQGGINTIYF.

This clone was seen only a few times. V and J are TRBV24-1 and TRBJ2-5; D is undetermined. The CDR3 has 16 amino acids. V shed 0 bases and J shed 4 bases, with 14 bases lying between them. From germline, CDR1 is KGHDR and CDR2 SFDVKD. The CDR3 protein is CATSDLLGGRVETQYF. In nucleotides, the CDR3 is TGTGCCACCAGTGATTTGTTAGGTGGTAGGGTAGAGACCCAGTACTTC.

CDR3 nucleotides: TGTGCCAGCAGCTTTGGCCAGCCTGGAAACACCATATATTTT. Encoded protein: CASSFGQPGNTIYF. This chain connects TRBV7-3 to TRBJ1-3, with D unresolved. The length of the CDR3 is 14 residues. Trimming took off 3 bases at V and 2 bases at J, with 8 bases between the two ends. Germline CDR1 is SGHTA and CDR2 is FQGTGA.

The chain has TRBV5-6 and TRBJ2-2, with no clear D. CDR3 size: 14 residues. Germline V gene sequence: CDR1 SGHDT, CDR2 YYEEEE. With 0 bases removed from V and 4 bases from J, the gap between germline ends came to 7 bases. Here the CDR3 reads CASSLEAGTGELFF. CDR3 bases: TGTGCCAGCAGCTTGGAGGCAGGCACCGGGGAGCTGTTTTTT.

This chain joins TRBV7-3 and TRBJ2-2, with D possibly TRBD1 on 6 matching bases. The length of the CDR3 is 16 residues. Trimming shortened V by 2 bases and J by 3 bases, and 13 bases separated the two germline ends. The V gene's germline CDR1 is SGHTA and CDR2 FQGTGA. The CDR3 here is CASSLLGAGDTGELFF. DNA of the CDR3: TGTGCCAGCAGCTTATTGGGGGCAGGGGACACCGGGGAGCTGTTTTTT.

The chain has TRBV14 and TRBJ2-2; TRBD2 aligns across 9 bases. The CDR3 spans 15 residues. Germline CDR1 and CDR2: SGHDN and FVKESK. The J segment lost 6 bases and the V segment lost 4 bases, leaving 6 bases of the junction unmatched. The CDR3 bases are TGTGCCAGCAGCCGAAGTAGCGGGAGCGCCGGGGAGCTGTTTTTT. Translated, it gives CASSRSSGSAGELFF.

The rearrangement links TRBV19 to TRBJ1-5, with D uncertain. CDR3 size: 13 residues. Germline CDR1 reads LNHDA; CDR2 reads SQIVND (reference sequence). V lost 3 bases and J lost 2, with 5 bases in between. In nucleotides, the CDR3 is TGTGCCAGTAGTATTGTGGGCAATCAGCCCCAGCATTTT. Translating it yields CASSIVGNQPQHF.

This sequence joins TRBV12-5 and TRBJ1-1, with a possible D match to TRBD1 (5 bases). Germline V gene sequence: CDR1 LGHNT, CDR2 FRNRAP. The CDR3 runs to 13 residues. Between the trimmed V and J ends, which lost 1 base and 11 bases, there was a span of 14 bases. CDR3 nucleotides: TGTGCTAGTGGTTTGGAGCCTAGAGGGGTTGCTTTCTTT. Translating it yields CASGLEPRGVAFF.

The V and J genes are TRBV9 and TRBJ1-6, with D hard to call. This CDR3 is 16 amino acids long. Trimming removed 0 bases at V and 7 bases at J, with 14 bases between. Per germline, CDR1 SGDLS and CDR2 YYNGEE. The CDR3 reads CASSVGGSWLNSPLHF. The DNA of the CDR3 is TGTGCCAGCAGCGTAGGAGGGTCATGGTTGAATTCACCCCTCCACTTT.